The 20 T cell receptor beta chains reported below all come from one sample, sequenced in a study of OX40 agonist ivuxolimab in advanced cancers. Clones were sequenced by immunoSEQ multiplex PCR, and TCRdb holds only the in-frame ones, with some missing. Here the sample spans about 120,000 clones, 80% to 90% being singletons. The sample consisted of CD4+ or CD8+ T cells sorted from blood, taken in a trial of the OX40 agonist ivuxolimab. The receptors stem from an adult with an advanced solid tumor such as melanoma, head and neck, liver or kidney cancer.

The V and J genes are TRBV7-2 and TRBJ2-2; 9 bases are shared with TRBD1. CDR3 length: 13 residues. The V gene's germline CDR1 is SGHTA and CDR2 FQGNSA. Germline trimming cut 6 bases from V and 8 bases from J; bases unmatched to any gene: 4. The CDR3 here is CASRRDREGELFF. The CDR3 nucleotides are TGTGCCAGCAGAAGGGACAGGGAGGGGGAGCTGTTTTTT.

This clone was detected only once. V gene TRBV18 combines with J gene TRBJ1-1; 7 bases fit TRBD1. The CDR3 extends over 13 amino acids. CDR1 KGHSH and CDR2 LQKENI come from the germline V gene. Losses at the gene ends were 3 bases for V and 7 bases for J; bases not matched to a gene: 5. CDR3 sequence: CASSPAQGIEAFF. The DNA for the CDR3 is TGTGCCAGCTCACCCGCACAGGGGATTGAAGCTTTCTTT.

The rearrangement joins TRBV2 to TRBJ1-4; TRBD1 matches 8 bases. The germline V gene encodes CDR1 SNHLY and CDR2 FYNNEI. V gave up 6 bases and J gave up 8 bases; unmatched junction bases: 8. The CDR3 runs 14 residues. In DNA form, the CDR3 reads TGTGCCAGCAGGGAGACAGGGGCCCCGGAAAAACTGTTTTTT. Residues: CASRETGAPEKLFF.

This clone was counted between two and nine times. The chain couples TRBV19 to TRBJ1-5; D is uncertain. The CDR3 has 11 residues. Trimming cost V 8 bases and J 11 bases, with 13 bases left between them. The germline gives CDR1 LNHDA, CDR2 SQIVND (reference sequence). CDR3 loop: CASGSRWAQHF. DNA for the CDR3: TGTGCCAGTGGAAGTAGATGGGCCCAGCATTTT.

The chain is built from TRBV4-3 and TRBJ1-4; D gene uncertain. CDR3 length: 14 amino acids. Trimming pared 4 bases from V and 8 bases from J, leaving 14 bases between. Germline lookup yields CDR1 LGHNA and CDR2 YSLEER. Here the CDR3 DNA reads TGCGCCAGCAGCCTCATGGACCTTGGGGAAAAACTGTTTTTT. Protein: CASSLMDLGEKLFF.

The J gene is TRBJ1-2, the V gene TRBV7-2; TRBD1 aligns across 10 bases. The CDR3 sequence is 14 residues long. Germline CDR1 is SGHTA and CDR2 is FQGNSA. The V and J ends lost 7 bases and 4 bases, in that order; junction bases with no gene match: 6. As DNA, the CDR3 is TGTGCCAGCATCTCCTGGACAGGGGGCTATGGCTACACCTTC. It encodes CASISWTGGYGYTF.

The chain carries TRBV5-1 and TRBJ2-5, with 8 bases identical to TRBD1. CDR1 and CDR2 (germline): SGHRS, YFSETQ. CDR3 length equals 16 residues. With 4 bases clipped from V and 2 bases from J, the junction kept 10 bases outside the gene matches. CDR3 sequence (DNA): TGCGCCAGCAGCCGAACTGGACAGGGACCACAAGAGACCCAGTACTTC. It yields the protein CASSRTGQGPQETQYF. The full variable domain, rest sourced from reference TRBV5-1 and TRBJ2-5, is KAGVTQTPRYLIKTRGQQVTLSCSPISGHRSVSWYQQTPGQGLQFLFEYFSETQRNKGNFPGRFSGRQFSNSRSEMNVSTLELGDSALYLCASSRTGQGPQETQYFGPGTRLLVL.

In its sample, this clone was seen once. V gene TRBV6-5 combines with J gene TRBJ1-2, with 12 bases matching TRBD1. V was clipped by 4 bases and J by 1 base; unmatched bases: 4. Per the germline V gene, CDR1 is MNHEY and CDR2 is SVGAGI. The CDR3 has 16 residues. The CDR3 is CASSWGQGANNYGYTF. The CDR3 region has the DNA TGTGCCAGCAGTTGGGGACAGGGGGCCAATAACTATGGCTACACCTTC.

As to this clone: One end of the junction fails to match germline, which may point to a read error. V and J are TRBV5-1 and TRBJ2-1; no definite D call. Germline CDR1 reads SGHRS; CDR2 reads YFSETQ. The CDR3 has 12 residues. The DNA of the CDR3 is TGCGCCAGCAGCCTAACTAACAACGAGCAGTTCTTC. As protein: CASSLTNNEQFF.

This chain links TRBV6-5 with TRBJ2-3, with D possibly being TRBD1 (5 bases). The germline V and J ends were trimmed by 2 bases and 5 bases, with 11 bases remaining between them. Germline V gene data show CDR1 as MNHEY and CDR2 as SVGAGI. CDR3 size: 14 residues. DNA for the CDR3: TGTGCCAGCAGTTACAGAAGGGGAAGAGATACGCAGTATTTT. Encoded protein: CASSYRRGRDTQYF.

The rearrangement uses TRBV27 and TRBJ1-3; no clear D gene. This CDR3 contains 14 residues. CDR1 and CDR2 from the germline V gene are MNHEY and SMNVEV (reference sequence). Trimming stripped 5 bases from V and 3 bases from J, with 11 bases between. CDR3: CASSPGSLGNTIYF. In DNA form, the CDR3 reads TGTGCCAGCAGTCCCGGGTCCCTTGGAAACACCATATATTTT.

The rearrangement links TRBV28 to TRBJ2-7, with 7 bases aligning to TRBD1. J lost 5 bases, V lost 4 bases, and 8 bases had no gene match. This CDR3 region has 14 residues. Germline lookup yields CDR1 MDHEN and CDR2 SYDVKM. As DNA, the CDR3 is TGTGCCAGCAGTTCAACTCGACAGGGCCACGAGCAGTACTTC. This encodes CASSSTRQGHEQYF.

The gene calls are TRBV2 and TRBJ2-5, with 10 bases identical to TRBD2. The CDR3 has 16 amino acids. The germline CDR1 and CDR2 sequences are SNHLY and FYNNEI. Germline trimming cut 4 bases from V and 5 bases from J; bases unmatched to any gene: 10. CDR3 amino acids: CASSGESGGAVETQYF. The CDR3 DNA is TGTGCCAGCAGTGGTGAGAGCGGGGGGGCTGTGGAGACCCAGTACTTC.

The chain recombines TRBV28 with TRBJ2-3; D is undetermined. The CDR3 consists of 13 residues. Germline V gives CDR1 MDHEN, CDR2 SYDVKM. Trimming removed 7 bases from V and 2 bases from J, with 10 bases in between. CDR3: CASTTWDTDTQYF. The CDR3 DNA reads as TGTGCCAGCACCACTTGGGACACAGATACGCAGTATTTT.

The chain employs TRBV28 and TRBJ2-6; 7 nucleotides align to TRBD1. CDR3 length: 20 residues. The V gene's germline CDR1 is MDHEN and CDR2 SYDVKM. The trim removed 3 bases at V and 0 bases at J, leaving 14 bases unmatched. The CDR3 DNA is TGTGCCAGCAGTTTTAGTGTTCTGGACAGGAGCTTCTCTGGGGCCAACGTCCTGACTTTC. This translates into CASSFSVLDRSFSGANVLTF.

The CDR3 DNA reads as TGCGCCAGCAGCCAAATAGGACAGTCTGGAAACACCATATATTTT. Its protein product is CASSQIGQSGNTIYF. V and J are TRBV4-3 and TRBJ1-3, with D perhaps TRBD1 (6 bases). The CDR3 totals 15 residues. CDR1 LGHNA and CDR2 YSLEER come from the germline V gene. Trimming cost V 2 bases and J 1 base, with 9 bases left between them.

The count of this clone is one. The chain couples TRBV27 to TRBJ2-7, with D tentatively TRBD1 or TRBD2 (5 bases each). The CDR3 is made up of 15 amino acids. The ends were cut back, 7 bases at V and 0 bases at J, with 16 bases in the middle. Germline CDR1 reads MNHEY; CDR2 reads SMNVEV (reference sequence). The CDR3 coding sequence is TGTGCCAGCACCTCTTGGGGGAAGAGCTCCTACGAGCAGTACTTC. Its protein is CASTSWGKSSYEQYF.

V and J are TRBV7-2 and TRBJ2-7; D may be TRBD2 (6 bases). The CDR3 consists of 15 residues. The V and J ends lost 5 bases and 0 bases respectively, with 14 bases between them. The germline V gene encodes CDR1 SGHTA and CDR2 FQGNSA. The CDR3 loop reads CASSPMEGTSYEQYF. The DNA of the CDR3 is TGTGCCAGCAGCCCTATGGAGGGGACCTCCTACGAGCAGTACTTC.

This clone was seen a few times. The chain recombines TRBV28 with TRBJ2-7; unclear D gene. Germline V gene lookup returns CDR1 MDHEN and CDR2 SYDVKM. This CDR3 is built from 11 residues. The V end lost 5 bases, the J end lost 4 bases, and 6 bases lay between the germline ends. CDR3 DNA sequence: TGTGCCAGCAGTACCGATTACGAGCAGTACTTC. Protein: CASSTDYEQYF. Using reference TRBV28 and TRBJ2-7 for the parts outside the CDR3, the full variable domain is DVKVTQSSRYLVKRTGEKVFLECVQDMDHENMFWYRQDPGLGLRLIYFSYDVKMKEKGDIPEGYSVSREKKERFSLILESASTNQTSMYLCASSTDYEQYFGPGTRLTVT.

The CDR3 coding sequence is TGTGCCAGCAGCTTGGTAGGACAGTTGAATACGCAGTATTTT. Translating it yields CASSLVGQLNTQYF. The genes are TRBV5-4 and TRBJ2-3; possibly TRBD1 for D (6 bases). Per germline, CDR1 SGHNT and CDR2 YYREEE (reference sequence). The CDR3 runs 14 residues. Trimming cost V 0 bases and J 7 bases, with 12 bases left between them.